Each of the 26 T cell receptor beta chains below was sequenced from the same sample in a study of Ad26.COV2.S vaccination and SARS-CoV-2 variants. Profiled with immunoSEQ multiplex PCR; TCRdb holds only in-frame clones, not every one. The table includes about 370,000 clones, about nine tenths detected once. Stated treatment: over 15 received Ad26.COV2.S at low or high dose, single or two shots; roughly five received placebo; per-sample allocation not given. Sampling was done on day 63 after the first vaccine or placebo injection. The specimen was peripheral blood, collected in a trial of Ad26.COV2.S vaccine versus placebo. These receptors were collected from a person aged 18-60 years who received the Ad26.COV2.S COVID-19 vaccine or a placebo.

CDR3 nucleotides: TGTGCCAGCAGCCAAGTGGGGGTCCCCTATGGCTACACCTTC. Translating it yields CASSQVGVPYGYTF. V gene TRBV3-1 (or the pseudogene TRBV3-2) combines with J gene TRBJ1-2; a possible D gene is TRBD1 (5 bases). With 1 base removed from V and 4 bases from J, the gap between germline ends came to 10 bases. In germline, CDR1 is LGHDT, CDR2 YNNKEL (reference sequence). The CDR3 totals 14 residues.

The genes are TRBV4-1 and TRBJ2-1, with 9 bases lining up with TRBD2. CDR3 size: 16 residues. V lost 0 bases, J lost 8 bases, and 8 bases stayed unmatched. The V gene's germline CDR1 is MGHRA and CDR2 YSYEKL. The CDR3 region has the DNA TGCGCCAGCAGCCAAGAAGGGCTAGCGGGGTGGTATGAGCAGTTCTTC. This encodes CASSQEGLAGWYEQFF.

This chain's CDR3 is CASSVEPGGLQETQYF. The CDR3 DNA is TGTGCCAGCAGCGTAGAACCGGGGGGCCTCCAAGAGACCCAGTACTTC. J is TRBJ2-5 and V is TRBV9; tentative D call: TRBD2 (7 bases). Trimming took off 0 bases at V and 1 base at J, with 13 bases between the two ends. CDR1 and CDR2 from the germline V gene are SGDLS and YYNGEE. The CDR3 length is 16 residues.

Here the CDR3 reads CASRHRDRSDTEAFF. The CDR3 bases are TGTGCCAGCAGACATCGGGACAGGTCGGACACTGAAGCTTTCTTT. The gene calls are TRBV27 and TRBJ1-1, with 8 bases that match TRBD1. The CDR3 is made up of 15 amino acids. J lost 3 bases, V lost 6 bases, and 9 bases had no gene match. Germline V CDR1 and CDR2: MNHEY, SMNVEV (reference sequence).

The CDR3 coding sequence is TGTGCCACCTCCCTCTCTGGAAACACCATATATTTT. Residues: CATSLSGNTIYF. The chain is built from TRBV15 and TRBJ1-3; D is ambiguous. The CDR3 is 12 amino acids. Per the germline V gene, CDR1 is LNHNV and CDR2 is YYDKDF (reference sequence). Between the trimmed V and J ends, which lost 8 bases and 0 bases, there was a span of 5 bases.

The chain uses TRBV4-1 and TRBJ2-7; D not certain. The V gene's germline CDR1 is MGHRA and CDR2 YSYEKL. V dropped 5 bases and J dropped 0 bases, with 8 bases sitting between them. This CDR3 is built from 13 residues. This CDR3 is CASSTTFSYEQYF. CDR3 nucleotide sequence: TGCGCCAGCAGCACCACATTCTCCTACGAGCAGTACTTC.

The chain has TRBV20-1 and TRBJ2-3; D is perhaps TRBD1 or TRBD2 (5 bases each). V was pared by 5 bases and J by 13 bases, with 10 bases between. CDR3 length: 9 amino acids. The germline gives CDR1 DFQATT, CDR2 SNEGSKA (reference sequence). The CDR3 protein is CSAGDPKYF. The CDR3, as DNA: TGCAGTGCTGGGGACCCGAAGTATTTT.

The chain carries TRBV7-2 and TRBJ2-1, with D possibly being TRBD1 (6 bases). V was shortened by 1 base and J by 7 bases, with 8 bases between the two germline ends. From germline, CDR1 is SGHTA and CDR2 FQGNSA. The CDR3 spans 13 residues. Here the CDR3 DNA reads TGTGCCAGCAGCTTAGATAGGGGGAATGAGCAGTTCTTC. Translation: CASSLDRGNEQFF.

V is TRBV10-3 and J is TRBJ2-3; D gene uncertain. Trimming pared 7 bases from V and 2 bases from J, leaving 4 bases between. CDR1 and CDR2 from the germline V gene are ENHRY and SYGVKD. The CDR3 runs 11 residues. The CDR3 region is CAITDTDTQYF. DNA for the CDR3: TGTGCCATCACGGACACAGATACGCAGTATTTT.

V gene TRBV7-2 combines with J gene TRBJ2-3, with D possibly being TRBD2 (6 bases). V was clipped by 1 base and J by 6 bases, with 26 bases between them. Per the germline V gene, CDR1 is SGHTA and CDR2 is FQGNSA. There are 19 residues in the CDR3. The CDR3 protein is CASSLVSVGGVMHLDTQYF. In DNA form, the CDR3 reads TGTGCCAGCAGCTTAGTTTCCGTGGGGGGTGTCATGCACTTGGATACGCAGTATTTT. The whole variable domain, remainder taken from reference TRBV7-2 and TRBJ2-3, is GAGVSQSPSNKVTEKGKDVELRCDPISGHTALYWYRQSLGQGLEFLIYFQGNSAPDKSGLPSDRFSAERTGGSVSTLTIQRTQQEDSAVYLCASSLVSVGGVMHLDTQYFGPGTRLTVL.

The chain uses TRBV5-6 and TRBJ2-7; perhaps TRBD2 as D (6 bases). Deletions cut 0 bases from V and 4 bases from J, with 8 bases between. Germline CDR1 SGHDT, CDR2 YYEEEE. This CDR3 has 13 residues. This CDR3 reads CASSLGAGYEQYF. CDR3 DNA: TGTGCCAGCAGCTTGGGGGCGGGATACGAGCAGTACTTC.

V usage is TRBV5-8 and J usage is TRBJ2-7; 7 nucleotides align to TRBD1. Germline V gene sequence: CDR1 SGHTS, CDR2 YDEGEE. The V and J ends lost 2 bases and 3 bases, in that order; junction bases with no gene match: 5. The CDR3 is 14 residues long. The CDR3: CASSFYRDSYEQYF. The CDR3 DNA is TGTGCCAGCAGCTTCTACAGGGACAGCTACGAGCAGTACTTC.

This clone was seen a handful of times. This chain links TRBV7-9 with TRBJ1-6; the match to TRBD1 covers 7 bases. This CDR3 has 17 residues. Germline values: CDR1 SEHNR, CDR2 FQNEAQ (reference sequence). V trimming: 4 bases; J trimming: 2 bases; junction bases outside the gene matches: 8. DNA for the CDR3: TGTGCCAGCAGCTCGGGAAACAGGGGCACCTATAATTCACCCCTCCACTTT. It translates to CASSSGNRGTYNSPLHF.

The chain employs TRBV4-1 and TRBJ2-1; TRBD1 or TRBD2 may be the D gene (6 bases each). The V gene lost 3 bases and the J gene lost 6 bases, with 27 bases spanning the gap. Germline V gene data show CDR1 as MGHRA and CDR2 as YSYEKL. The CDR3 has 19 residues. The CDR3 is CASSHLVGVRGAKTNEQFF. CDR3 nucleotide sequence: TGCGCCAGCAGCCACCTCGTGGGGGTTAGGGGGGCCAAGACCAATGAGCAGTTCTTC.

The chain recombines TRBV19 with TRBJ2-5; 9 nucleotides agree with TRBD2. V dropped 6 bases and J dropped 4; count of bases not matched to a gene: 3. The CDR3 is 13 residues long. CDR1 is LNHDA and CDR2 is SQIVND in the germline V gene (reference sequence). CDR3 region: CASSLTSGETQYF. The CDR3 DNA reads TGTGCCAGTAGCCTGACTAGCGGAGAGACCCAGTACTTC. Looking up the rest from reference TRBV19 and TRBJ2-5 gives the full variable domain: DGGITQSPKYLFRKEGQNVTLSCEQNLNHDAMYWYRQDPGQGLRLIYYSQIVNDFQKGDIAEGYSVSREKKESFPLTVTSAQKNPTAFYLCASSLTSGETQYFGPGTRLLVL.

The sample holds one count of this clone. The V gene is TRBV11-2, the J gene TRBJ2-7; D might be TRBD1 or TRBD2, each matching 5 bases. The V and J ends lost 7 bases and 0 bases respectively, with 13 bases between them. CDR3 length equals 14 residues. CDR1 SGHAT and CDR2 FQNNGV come from the germline V gene. The CDR3 protein is CASISRGTSYEQYF. In DNA, the CDR3 is TGTGCCAGCATCAGCCGGGGCACCTCCTACGAGCAGTACTTC.

The sample holds one count of this clone. The V call is TRBV29-1, the J call TRBJ2-5, with 12 bases matching TRBD1. The CDR3 is made up of 15 amino acids. V was clipped by 4 bases and J by 3 bases; unmatched bases: 6. The germline CDR1 and CDR2 sequences are SQVTM and ANQGSEA. The CDR3 spells CSVGGQGAPEETQYF. The CDR3, as DNA: TGCAGCGTTGGGGGACAGGGGGCGCCGGAAGAGACCCAGTACTTC.

The chain links TRBV10-3 to TRBJ2-7; 9 nucleotides agree with TRBD2. V trimming: 10 bases; J trimming: 3 bases; junction bases outside the gene matches: 10. Germline-derived CDR1 and CDR2 are ENHRY and SYGVKD. The CDR3 is 14 residues long. CDR3 in amino acids: CASQSGSGGYEQYF. In nucleotides, the CDR3 is TGTGCCAGCCAATCGGGTAGCGGGGGCTACGAGCAGTACTTC.

The chain joins TRBV5-1 to TRBJ1-1, with D maybe TRBD1 (6 bases). Germline loops: CDR1 SGHRS, CDR2 YFSETQ. This CDR3 contains 15 residues. V lost 0 bases to trimming and J lost 1 base, with 10 bases between them. The CDR3 coding sequence is TGCGCCAGCAGCTTGGCCCCGGGGGCGAACACTGAAGCTTTCTTT. Amino acid sequence: CASSLAPGANTEAFF.

The V call is TRBV30, the J call TRBJ1-1; possible D gene TRBD1, 5 bases. The length of the CDR3 is 12 residues. Trimming took 0 bases from V and 6 from J, leaving 8 bases between them. The germline gives CDR1 GTSNPN, CDR2 SVGIG (reference sequence). CDR3 amino acids: CAWSVLGAEAFF. DNA of the CDR3: TGTGCCTGGAGTGTACTAGGGGCTGAAGCTTTCTTT.

The chain couples TRBV7-8 to TRBJ2-1; 8 nucleotides match TRBD1. V lost 4 bases, J lost 8 bases, and 13 bases stayed unmatched. The CDR3 has 16 amino acids. Germline V gives CDR1 SGHVS, CDR2 FQNEAQ. DNA of the CDR3: TGTGCCAGCAGCTCCCCGAGGTGGGACAGGTACGATGAGCAGTTCTTC. Encoded protein: CASSSPRWDRYDEQFF.

This clone was found once. The chain uses TRBV12-3 or TRBV12-4 and TRBJ1-2, with D tentatively TRBD1 (6 bases). The ends were cut back, 3 bases at V and 8 bases at J, with 13 bases in the middle. This CDR3 is 13 amino acids long. For the CDR3, the DNA is TGTGCCAGCAGTTTGGGGAACAGGGACGGCTACACCTTC. Encoded protein: CASSLGNRDGYTF.

The CDR3 loop reads CASNLQGTNYGYTF. CDR3 bases: TGTGCCAGCAACCTACAGGGCACTAACTATGGCTACACCTTC. V is TRBV2 and J is TRBJ1-2, with a possible D match to TRBD1 (6 bases). The germline V gene encodes CDR1 SNHLY and CDR2 FYNNEI. Trimming took off 7 bases at V and 0 bases at J, with 12 bases between the two ends. This CDR3 region has 14 residues.

The chain joins TRBV11-2 to TRBJ1-6; D unresolved. This CDR3 is 13 amino acids long. Germline lookup yields CDR1 SGHAT and CDR2 FQNNGV. Trimming cost V 3 bases and J 9 bases, with 9 bases left between them. The CDR3 DNA reads as TGTGCCAGCAGCTTGGGGATAGGTTCACCCCTCCACTTT. Translating gives CASSLGIGSPLHF.

The chain has TRBV9 and TRBJ2-3; possibly TRBD2 for D (5 bases). With 3 bases removed from V and 7 bases from J, the gap between germline ends came to 12 bases. Germline CDR1 is SGDLS and CDR2 is YYNGEE. This CDR3 is 13 amino acids long. The CDR3 DNA is TGTGCCAGCAGCGACCCAGGAGGAAATACGCAGTATTTT. It translates to CASSDPGGNTQYF.

This CDR3 reads CASSDEESTEAFF. The CDR3 bases are TGCGCCAGCAGTGATGAGGAGAGCACTGAAGCTTTCTTT. The chain couples TRBV10-2 to TRBJ1-1; the D is unclear. CDR1 is WSHSY and CDR2 is SAAADI in the germline V gene. The CDR3 sequence is 13 residues long. The V end lost 3 bases, the J end lost 4 bases, and 9 bases lay between the germline ends.